This is a list of T cell receptor beta chains from one sample in a study of T cell repertoires in cytomegalovirus infection. In TCRdb, the reads were re-called with MiXCR into one record per CDR3 protein. The data show 450,000 to 550,000 distinct CDR3 sequences, with more than 15% seen just once and about 24% held by the top ten. Material for sequencing was CD8+ T cells from PBMCs. The receptors derive from a human donor in good health (CMV status not recorded). Some clones in this sample may be carry-over from other donors' samples. The CDR3 runs from the conserved cysteine through the conserved F or W. Fields, in order: CDR3 protein, CDR3 DNA, CDR3 length, clone size, J gene, V gene, D gene. The D gene is left open where the match is weak. Clone size appears in some rows only: once, few, many, or a class for an expanded clone.

CDR3aa: CASSESTGADYGYTF; CDR3nt: TGTGCCAGCAGTGAATCGACAGGGGCTGACTATGGCTACACCTTC; len: 15; abundance: many; j_gene: TRBJ1-2; v_gene: TRBV6-6; d_gene: TRBD1
CDR3aa: CASIGGRAEAFF; CDR3nt: TGTGCCAGCATAGGGGGGAGGGCTGAAGCTTTCTTT; len: 12; abundance: few; j_gene: TRBJ1-1; v_gene: TRBV2; d_gene: .
CDR3aa: CASSLTSLRGGGQPQHF; CDR3nt: TGTGCCAGCAGCTTAACTTCCTTAAGAGGGGGCGGCCAGCCCCAGCATTTT; len: 17; abundance: many; j_gene: TRBJ1-5; v_gene: TRBV7-2; d_gene: TRBD1
CDR3aa: CASSSGNDRMEQETQYF; CDR3nt: TGTGCCAGCAGCTCCGGAAACGACAGAATGGAACAAGAGACCCAGTACTTC; len: 17; abundance: many; j_gene: TRBJ2-5; v_gene: TRBV7-9; d_gene: .
CDR3aa: CASSYGTEKAFF; CDR3nt: TGTGCCAGCAGTTATGGGACAGAGAAGGCTTTCTTT; len: 12; abundance: few; j_gene: TRBJ1-1; v_gene: TRBV27; d_gene: TRBD1
CDR3aa: CASSPQGGRNAYEQYF; CDR3nt: TGTGCCAGCAGCCCTCAGGGGGGGAGGAACGCCTACGAGCAGTACTTC; len: 16; abundance: .; j_gene: TRBJ2-7; v_gene: TRBV27; d_gene: .
CDR3aa: CSARGGLNTEAFF; CDR3nt: TGCAGTGCTCGGGGCGGGTTGAACACTGAAGCTTTCTTT; len: 13; abundance: few; j_gene: TRBJ1-1; v_gene: TRBV20-1; d_gene: .
CDR3aa: CASSQSRDRGGQYF; CDR3nt: TGTGCCAGCAGCCAGTCCCGGGACAGGGGCGGACAGTACTTC; len: 14; abundance: .; j_gene: TRBJ2-7; v_gene: TRBV7-9; d_gene: TRBD1
CDR3aa: CASSEGGRGEPQHF; CDR3nt: TGTGCCAGCAGTGAGGGGGGCAGGGGGGAGCCCCAGCATTTT; len: 14; abundance: .; j_gene: TRBJ1-5; v_gene: TRBV12-3/TRBV12-4; d_gene: TRBD1
CDR3aa: CASSAGTSGLYEQYF; CDR3nt: TGTGCCAGCAGCGCCGGGACTAGCGGACTCTACGAGCAGTACTTC; len: 15; abundance: few; j_gene: TRBJ2-7; v_gene: TRBV2; d_gene: TRBD2
CDR3aa: CASQEHSSYEQYF; CDR3nt: TGTGCCAGCCAGGAGCACAGTAGCTACGAGCAGTACTTC; len: 13; abundance: many; j_gene: TRBJ2-7; v_gene: TRBV12-3/TRBV12-4; d_gene: .
CDR3aa: CASSSDRVAGNTIYF; CDR3nt: TGTGCCAGCAGCTCCGACAGGGTCGCGGGAAACACCATATATTTT; len: 15; abundance: few; j_gene: TRBJ1-3; v_gene: TRBV7-9; d_gene: TRBD1
CDR3aa: CASSLGDREWNQPQHF; CDR3nt: TGTGCCAGCAGCTTGGGGGACAGGGAGTGGAATCAGCCCCAGCATTTT; len: 16; abundance: .; j_gene: TRBJ1-5; v_gene: TRBV5-6; d_gene: TRBD1
CDR3aa: CASSVPSLSGGLNEQFF; CDR3nt: TGTGCCAGCAGTGTCCCCTCTTTGAGCGGGGGTCTCAATGAGCAGTTCTTC; len: 17; abundance: .; j_gene: TRBJ2-1; v_gene: TRBV9; d_gene: TRBD2
CDR3aa: CASSYSNTNTEAFF; CDR3nt: TGTGCCAGCAGTTACTCGAACACGAACACTGAAGCTTTCTTT; len: 14; abundance: .; j_gene: TRBJ1-1; v_gene: TRBV6-8; d_gene: .
CDR3aa: CASSLSADYNSPLHF; CDR3nt: TGTGCCAGCAGTTTATCTGCCGATTATAATTCACCCCTCCACTTT; len: 15; abundance: .; j_gene: TRBJ1-6; v_gene: TRBV27; d_gene: .
CDR3aa: CASSYSLTSGSLGTDTQYF; CDR3nt: TGTGCCAGCAGTTACTCTCTGACTAGCGGGAGTCTTGGCACAGATACGCAGTATTTT; len: 19; abundance: many; j_gene: TRBJ2-3; v_gene: TRBV6-5; d_gene: TRBD2
CDR3aa: CASSPGTALYNEQFF; CDR3nt: TGTGCCAGCAGCCCCGGGACGGCGCTATACAATGAGCAGTTCTTC; len: 15; abundance: many; j_gene: TRBJ2-1; v_gene: TRBV7-6; d_gene: .
CDR3aa: CASSYPGQGASAEQYF; CDR3nt: TGTGCCAGCAGTTACCCGGGACAGGGGGCGAGCGCGGAGCAGTACTTC; len: 16; abundance: many; j_gene: TRBJ2-7; v_gene: TRBV6-6; d_gene: TRBD1
CDR3aa: CASSPIDYTEAFF; CDR3nt: TGTGCCAGCAGCCCCATCGACTACACTGAAGCTTTCTTT; len: 13; abundance: .; j_gene: TRBJ1-1; v_gene: TRBV9; d_gene: .
CDR3aa: CASSSTGQPYEQYF; CDR3nt: TGCGCCAGCAGCTCTACGGGACAGCCCTACGAGCAGTACTTC; len: 14; abundance: .; j_gene: TRBJ2-7; v_gene: TRBV5-1; d_gene: TRBD1
CDR3aa: CSARPRQSSSYNEQFF; CDR3nt: TGCAGTGCTAGGCCCCGACAGTCCAGCTCCTACAATGAGCAGTTCTTC; len: 16; abundance: .; j_gene: TRBJ2-1; v_gene: TRBV20-1; d_gene: .
CDR3aa: CASSVAQRGMDTQYF; CDR3nt: TGTGCCAGCAGCGTAGCCCAGCGGGGGATGGATACGCAGTATTTT; len: 15; abundance: few; j_gene: TRBJ2-3; v_gene: TRBV9; d_gene: TRBD2
CDR3aa: CASSTTASTGSSYNEQFF; CDR3nt: TGTGCCAGCAGTACCACCGCCTCGACAGGGTCCTCCTACAATGAGCAGTTCTTC; len: 18; abundance: many; j_gene: TRBJ2-1; v_gene: TRBV27; d_gene: TRBD1
CDR3aa: CASSLDDSSNQPQHF; CDR3nt: TGTGCCAGCAGCTTAGATGATTCTAGCAATCAGCCCCAGCATTTT; len: 15; abundance: .; j_gene: TRBJ1-5; v_gene: TRBV7-9; d_gene: .
CDR3aa: CASSLDPTPYEQYF; CDR3nt: TGTGCCAGCAGCTTAGACCCGACCCCCTACGAGCAGTACTTC; len: 14; abundance: many; j_gene: TRBJ2-7; v_gene: TRBV7-6; d_gene: .
CDR3aa: CASSLFRDRGSTEAFF; CDR3nt: TGTGCCAGCAGTTTATTCAGAGACAGGGGTAGCACTGAAGCTTTCTTT; len: 16; abundance: many; j_gene: TRBJ1-1; v_gene: TRBV27; d_gene: TRBD1
CDR3aa: CASSVPVGQGPYTQYF; CDR3nt: TGTGCCAGCAGCGTCCCCGTGGGACAGGGCCCATATACGCAGTATTTT; len: 16; abundance: .; j_gene: TRBJ2-3; v_gene: TRBV9; d_gene: TRBD1
CDR3aa: CASSQDIQETQYF; CDR3nt: TGTGCCAGCAGCCAGGACATCCAAGAGACCCAGTACTTC; len: 13; abundance: many; j_gene: TRBJ2-5; v_gene: TRBV5-5; d_gene: .
CDR3aa: CASSQPAAYEQYF; CDR3nt: TGTGCCAGCAGTCAACCAGCAGCCTACGAGCAGTACTTC; len: 13; abundance: many; j_gene: TRBJ2-7; v_gene: TRBV7-9; d_gene: .
CDR3aa: CASRGTSGRADLMVETQYF; CDR3nt: TGTGCCAGCAGAGGGACTAGCGGGAGGGCCGACCTTATGGTGGAGACCCAGTACTTC; len: 19; abundance: .; j_gene: TRBJ2-5; v_gene: TRBV6-6; d_gene: TRBD2
CDR3aa: CASSRTVATNEKLFF; CDR3nt: TGTGCCAGCAGTCGGACGGTTGCAACTAATGAAAAACTGTTTTTT; len: 15; abundance: few; j_gene: TRBJ1-4; v_gene: TRBV6-5; d_gene: .
CDR3aa: CASSPGLHVGYTF; CDR3nt: TGTGCCAGTAGTCCCGGACTCCATGTTGGCTACACCTTC; len: 13; abundance: few; j_gene: TRBJ1-2; v_gene: TRBV19; d_gene: .
CDR3aa: CATSPSMGFSGNTIYF; CDR3nt: TGTGCCACCAGCCCTAGTATGGGGTTCTCTGGAAACACCATATATTTT; len: 16; abundance: .; j_gene: TRBJ1-3; v_gene: TRBV15; d_gene: .
CDR3aa: CASSSLDRGLGETQYF; CDR3nt: TGTGCCAGCAGCTCACTGGACAGGGGGCTGGGAGAGACCCAGTACTTC; len: 16; abundance: .; j_gene: TRBJ2-5; v_gene: TRBV7-9; d_gene: TRBD1
CDR3aa: CASSLYKGMDYGYTF; CDR3nt: TGTGCCAGCAGCTTATATAAGGGGATGGACTATGGCTACACCTTC; len: 15; abundance: many; j_gene: TRBJ1-2; v_gene: TRBV7-8; d_gene: .
CDR3aa: CASSFSAPGGPEGSTEAFF; CDR3nt: TGTGCCAGCAGCTTTTCCGCCCCAGGGGGCCCGGAGGGCAGCACTGAAGCTTTCTTT; len: 19; abundance: many; j_gene: TRBJ1-1; v_gene: TRBV11-1; d_gene: TRBD1
CDR3aa: CASSTQLRGHGYTF; CDR3nt: TGTGCCAGCAGCACCCAACTCAGGGGCCATGGCTACACCTTC; len: 14; abundance: many; j_gene: TRBJ1-2; v_gene: TRBV7-8; d_gene: .
CDR3aa: CASSLWTSGTSGSKNEQYF; CDR3nt: TGTGCCAGCAGCTTATGGACCTCCGGGACTAGCGGGAGCAAAAACGAGCAGTACTTC; len: 19; abundance: many; j_gene: TRBJ2-7; v_gene: TRBV11-2; d_gene: TRBD2
CDR3aa: CASSKLKRTGENTEAFF; CDR3nt: TGTGCCAGCAGCAAATTAAAGCGTACGGGGGAGAACACTGAAGCTTTCTTT; len: 17; abundance: few; j_gene: TRBJ1-1; v_gene: TRBV7-3; d_gene: .
CDR3aa: CASSEAGGGSTDTQYF; CDR3nt: TGTGCCAGCAGTGAAGCAGGGGGTGGCAGCACAGATACGCAGTATTTT; len: 16; abundance: .; j_gene: TRBJ2-3; v_gene: TRBV2; d_gene: .
CDR3aa: CATSDWTSGRRNEQFF; CDR3nt: TGTGCCACCAGTGATTGGACTAGCGGGAGACGGAATGAGCAGTTCTTC; len: 16; abundance: few; j_gene: TRBJ2-1; v_gene: TRBV24-1; d_gene: TRBD2
CDR3aa: CASSWGAGEQAKYF; CDR3nt: TGCGCCAGCAGCTGGGGGGCGGGCGAACAGGCGAAGTACTTC; len: 14; abundance: few; j_gene: TRBJ2-7; v_gene: TRBV5-1; d_gene: .
CDR3aa: CASSLTGAWEKLFF; CDR3nt: TGTGCCAGCAGTCTAACAGGGGCTTGGGAAAAACTGTTTTTT; len: 14; abundance: many; j_gene: TRBJ1-4; v_gene: TRBV27; d_gene: TRBD1